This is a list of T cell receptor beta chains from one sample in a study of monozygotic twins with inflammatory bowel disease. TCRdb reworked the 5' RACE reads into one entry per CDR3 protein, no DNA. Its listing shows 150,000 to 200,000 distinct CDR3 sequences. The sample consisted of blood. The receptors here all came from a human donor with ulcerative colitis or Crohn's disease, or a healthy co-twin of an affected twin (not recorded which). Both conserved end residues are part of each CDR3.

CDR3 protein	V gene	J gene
CASSSGAQPQHF	TRBV2	TRBJ1-5
CASKTSGTTDTQYF	TRBV12-3/TRBV12-4	TRBJ2-3
CASSLKVTTSEIGEQFF	TRBV12-3/TRBV12-4	TRBJ2-1
CASSLRLTSGKKNEQFF	TRBV6-2/TRBV6-3	TRBJ2-1
CASSDALAGVETQYF	TRBV7-2	TRBJ2-5
CASSPGMSTDTQYF	TRBV7-2	TRBJ2-3
CASSYALGSTAGTGELFF	TRBV6-5	TRBJ2-2
CASSFRTGGAGANVLTF	TRBV12-3/TRBV12-4	TRBJ2-6
CASRGDSWNEKLFF	TRBV27	TRBJ1-4
CASSPPRLQREETQYF	TRBV3-1	TRBJ2-5
CASSTSGSPTEQYF	TRBV5-1	TRBJ2-7
CASSLRQVGDEQFF	TRBV5-5	TRBJ2-1
CASSLEGRGRLFSSPLHF	TRBV5-1	TRBJ1-6
CASRLDGRDNSPLHF	TRBV12-3/TRBV12-4	TRBJ1-6
CSAIAGVYEQYF	TRBV20-1	TRBJ2-7
CSANWDRGTREQFF	TRBV20-1	TRBJ2-1
CASSGQGAGYTF	TRBV18	TRBJ1-2
CASWAGSVQETQYF	TRBV23-1	TRBJ2-5
CASSPGFSRSYNSPLHF	TRBV5-6	TRBJ1-6
CSASPPDTQYF	TRBV20-1	TRBJ2-3
CASSYGPTGSGYEQYF	TRBV5-1	TRBJ2-7
CASSQDMVDYGYTF	TRBV3-1	TRBJ1-2
CASSAGSHGYTF	TRBV12-3/TRBV12-4	TRBJ1-2
CASSVAGEVANEQFF	TRBV7-9	TRBJ2-1
CASSSIRGIGYNEQFF	TRBV5-1	TRBJ2-1
CASWGEGSYEQHF	TRBV18	TRBJ2-7
CASSLGWSSGNTIYF	TRBV5-1	TRBJ1-3
CASSPLAGGQTGELFF	TRBV12-3/TRBV12-4	TRBJ2-2